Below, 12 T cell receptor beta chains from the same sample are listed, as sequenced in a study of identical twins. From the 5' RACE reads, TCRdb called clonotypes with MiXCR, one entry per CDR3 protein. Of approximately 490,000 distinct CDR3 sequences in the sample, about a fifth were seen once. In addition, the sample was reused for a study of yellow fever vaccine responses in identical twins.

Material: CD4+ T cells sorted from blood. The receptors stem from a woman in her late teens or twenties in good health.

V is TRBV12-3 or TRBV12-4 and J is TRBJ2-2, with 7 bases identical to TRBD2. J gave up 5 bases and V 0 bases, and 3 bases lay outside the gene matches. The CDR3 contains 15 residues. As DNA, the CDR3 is TGTGCCAGCAGTTTAGCGGGAGGGCCAACCGGGGAGCTGTTTTTT. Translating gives CASSLAGGPTGELFF.

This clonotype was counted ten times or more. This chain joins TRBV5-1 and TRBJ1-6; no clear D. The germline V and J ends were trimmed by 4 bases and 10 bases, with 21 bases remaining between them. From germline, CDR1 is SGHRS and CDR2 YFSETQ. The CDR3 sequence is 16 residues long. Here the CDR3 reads CASSPQYGDRTSPLHF. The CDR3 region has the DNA TGCGCCAGCAGCCCTCAATACGGGGATCGTACCTCACCCCTCCACTTT.

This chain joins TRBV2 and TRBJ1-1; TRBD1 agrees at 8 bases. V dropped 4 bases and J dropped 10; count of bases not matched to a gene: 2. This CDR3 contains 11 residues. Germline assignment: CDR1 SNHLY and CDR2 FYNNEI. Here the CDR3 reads CASSGGQVAFF. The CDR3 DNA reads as TGTGCCAGCAGTGGGGGACAGGTAGCTTTCTTT.

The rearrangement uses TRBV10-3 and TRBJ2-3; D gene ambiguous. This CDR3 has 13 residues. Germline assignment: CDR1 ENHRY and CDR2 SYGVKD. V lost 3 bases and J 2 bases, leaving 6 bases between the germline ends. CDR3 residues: CAISDLPTDTQYF. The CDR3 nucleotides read TGTGCCATCAGTGACCTACCCACAGATACGCAGTATTTT.

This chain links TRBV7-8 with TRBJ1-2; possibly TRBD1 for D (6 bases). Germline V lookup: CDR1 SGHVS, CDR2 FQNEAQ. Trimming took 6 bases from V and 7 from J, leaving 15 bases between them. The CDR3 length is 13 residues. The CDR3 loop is CASSHRQGSGYTF. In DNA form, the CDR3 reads TGTGCCAGCAGTCACAGGCAGGGGTCTGGCTACACCTTC.

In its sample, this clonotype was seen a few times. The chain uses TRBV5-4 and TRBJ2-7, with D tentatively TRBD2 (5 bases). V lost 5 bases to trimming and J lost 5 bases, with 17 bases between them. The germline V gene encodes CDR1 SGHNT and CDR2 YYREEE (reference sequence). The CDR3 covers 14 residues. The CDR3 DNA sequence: TGTGCCAGCAGACCTTCGGGGATGGGTAACGAGCAGTACTTC. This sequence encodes CASRPSGMGNEQYF.

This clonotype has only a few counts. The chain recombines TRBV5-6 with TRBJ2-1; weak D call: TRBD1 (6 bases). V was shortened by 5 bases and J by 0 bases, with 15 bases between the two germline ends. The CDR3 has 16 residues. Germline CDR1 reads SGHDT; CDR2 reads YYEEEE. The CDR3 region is CASRHPSTGSYNEQFF. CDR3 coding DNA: TGTGCCAGCAGGCACCCTTCGACAGGCTCCTACAATGAGCAGTTCTTC.

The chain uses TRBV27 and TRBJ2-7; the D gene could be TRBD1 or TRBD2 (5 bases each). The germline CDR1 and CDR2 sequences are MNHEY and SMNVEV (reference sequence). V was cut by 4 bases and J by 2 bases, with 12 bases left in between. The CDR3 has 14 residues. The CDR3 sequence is CASSSWDATYEQYF. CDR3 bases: TGTGCCAGCAGTTCCTGGGACGCCACCTACGAGCAGTACTTC.

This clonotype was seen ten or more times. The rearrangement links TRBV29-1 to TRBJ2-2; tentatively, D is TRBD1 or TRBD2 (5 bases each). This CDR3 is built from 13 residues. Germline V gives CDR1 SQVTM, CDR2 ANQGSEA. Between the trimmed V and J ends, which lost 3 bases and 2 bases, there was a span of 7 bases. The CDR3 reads CSVDRDNTGELFF. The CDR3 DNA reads TGCAGCGTTGACCGGGACAACACCGGGGAGCTGTTTTTT.

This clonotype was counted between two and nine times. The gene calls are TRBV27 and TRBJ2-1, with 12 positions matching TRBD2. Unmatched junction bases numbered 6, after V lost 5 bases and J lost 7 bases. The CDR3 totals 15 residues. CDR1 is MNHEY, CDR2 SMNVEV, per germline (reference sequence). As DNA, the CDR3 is TGTGCCAGCAGTCCCCTAGCGGGAGGGTGGAATGAGCAGTTCTTC. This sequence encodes CASSPLAGGWNEQFF.

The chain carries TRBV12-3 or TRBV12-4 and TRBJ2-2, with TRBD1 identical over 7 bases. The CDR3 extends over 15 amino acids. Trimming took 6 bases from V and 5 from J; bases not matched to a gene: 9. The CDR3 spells CASSYDRVRTGELFF. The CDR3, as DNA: TGTGCCAGCAGCTACGACAGGGTTAGGACCGGGGAGCTGTTTTTT.

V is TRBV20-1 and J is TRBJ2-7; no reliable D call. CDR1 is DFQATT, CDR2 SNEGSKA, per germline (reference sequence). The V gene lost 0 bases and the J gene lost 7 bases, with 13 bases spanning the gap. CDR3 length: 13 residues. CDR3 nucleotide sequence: TGCAGTGCTAGAGACGTAGGGAATAAAGAGCAGTACGTC. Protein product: CSARDVGNKEQYV.